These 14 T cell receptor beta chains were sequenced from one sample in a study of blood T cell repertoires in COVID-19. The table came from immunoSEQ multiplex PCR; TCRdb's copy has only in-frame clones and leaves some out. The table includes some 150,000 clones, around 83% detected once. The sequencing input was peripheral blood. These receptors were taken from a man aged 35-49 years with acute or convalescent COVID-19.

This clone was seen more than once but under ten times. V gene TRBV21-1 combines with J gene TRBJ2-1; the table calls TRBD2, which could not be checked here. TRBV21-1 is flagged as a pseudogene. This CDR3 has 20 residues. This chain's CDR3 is CASSPSKRGGPKGPYNEQFF. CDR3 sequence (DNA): TGTGCCAGCAGCCCAAGCAAGCGGGGGGGCCCAAAGGGGCCCTACAATGAGCAGTTCTTC.

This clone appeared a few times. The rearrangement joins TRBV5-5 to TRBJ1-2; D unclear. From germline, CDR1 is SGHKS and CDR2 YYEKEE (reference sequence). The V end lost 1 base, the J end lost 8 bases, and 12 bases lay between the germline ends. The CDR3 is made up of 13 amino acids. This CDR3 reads CASSLWSGKGYTF. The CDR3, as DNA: TGTGCCAGCAGCTTGTGGTCGGGGAAAGGCTACACCTTC.

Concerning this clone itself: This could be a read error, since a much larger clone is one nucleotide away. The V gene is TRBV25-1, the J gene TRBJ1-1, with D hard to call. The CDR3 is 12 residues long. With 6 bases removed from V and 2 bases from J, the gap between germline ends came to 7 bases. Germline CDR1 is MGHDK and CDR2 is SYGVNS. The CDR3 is CASRESNTEAFF. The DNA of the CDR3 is TGTGCCAGCAGGGAGAGTAACACTGAAGCTTTCTTT.

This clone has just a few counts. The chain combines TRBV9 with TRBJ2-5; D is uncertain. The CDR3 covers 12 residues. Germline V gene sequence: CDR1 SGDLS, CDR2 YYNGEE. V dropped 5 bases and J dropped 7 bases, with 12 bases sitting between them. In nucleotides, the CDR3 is TGTGCCAGCAGTAAGATAACCGGGACCCAGTACTTC. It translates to CASSKITGTQYF.

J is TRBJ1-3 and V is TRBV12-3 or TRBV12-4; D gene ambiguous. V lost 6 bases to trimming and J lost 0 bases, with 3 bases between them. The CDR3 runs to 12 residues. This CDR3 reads CASSFSGNTIYF. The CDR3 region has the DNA TGTGCCAGCAGCTTCTCTGGAAACACCATATATTTT.

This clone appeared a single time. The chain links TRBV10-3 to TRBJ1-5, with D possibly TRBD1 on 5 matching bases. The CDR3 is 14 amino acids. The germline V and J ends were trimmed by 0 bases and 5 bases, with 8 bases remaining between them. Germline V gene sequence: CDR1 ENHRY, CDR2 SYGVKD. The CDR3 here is CAISESRGDQPQHF. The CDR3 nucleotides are TGTGCCATCAGTGAGTCGCGGGGGGATCAGCCCCAGCATTTT.

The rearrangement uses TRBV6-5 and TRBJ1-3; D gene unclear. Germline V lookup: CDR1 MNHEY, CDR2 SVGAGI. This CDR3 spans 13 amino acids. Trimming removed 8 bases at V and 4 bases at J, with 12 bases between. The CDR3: CASGLVGGNTIYF. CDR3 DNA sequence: TGTGCCAGCGGGCTGGTAGGCGGAAACACCATATATTTT.

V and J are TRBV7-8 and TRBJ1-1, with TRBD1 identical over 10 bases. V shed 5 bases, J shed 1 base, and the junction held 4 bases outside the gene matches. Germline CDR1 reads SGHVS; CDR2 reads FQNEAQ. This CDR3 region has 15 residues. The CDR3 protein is CASSPRQGANTEAFF. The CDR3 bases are TGTGCCAGCAGCCCCCGACAGGGGGCGAACACTGAAGCTTTCTTT.

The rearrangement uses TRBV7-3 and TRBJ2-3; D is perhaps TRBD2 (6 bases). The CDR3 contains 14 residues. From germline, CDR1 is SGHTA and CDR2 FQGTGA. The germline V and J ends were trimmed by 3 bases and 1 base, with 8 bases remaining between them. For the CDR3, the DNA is TGTGCCAGCAGCTTTACGGGGGGCACAGATACGCAGTATTTT. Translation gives CASSFTGGTDTQYF.

The DNA for the CDR3 is TGTGCCAGCAAAACGGGGGGTTTCTTCAACGAGCAGTACTTC. Translating gives CASKTGGFFNEQYF. This chain links TRBV6-5 with TRBJ2-7, with 7 bases lining up with TRBD2. Germline V gives CDR1 MNHEY, CDR2 SVGAGI. This CDR3 has 14 residues. The V and J ends lost 7 bases and 5 bases, in that order; junction bases with no gene match: 11.

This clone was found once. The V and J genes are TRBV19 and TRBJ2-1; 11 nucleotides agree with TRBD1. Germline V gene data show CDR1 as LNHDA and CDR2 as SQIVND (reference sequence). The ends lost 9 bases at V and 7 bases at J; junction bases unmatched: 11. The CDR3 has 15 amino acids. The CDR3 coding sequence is TGTGCCAGCAAAATGCGGACAGGGGGCAAGAATGAGCAGTTCTTC. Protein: CASKMRTGGKNEQFF.

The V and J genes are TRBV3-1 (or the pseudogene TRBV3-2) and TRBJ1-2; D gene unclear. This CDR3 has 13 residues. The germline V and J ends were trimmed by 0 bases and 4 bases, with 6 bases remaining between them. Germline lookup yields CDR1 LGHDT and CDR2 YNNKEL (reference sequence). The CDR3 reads CASSQDPSYGYTF. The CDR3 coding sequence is TGTGCCAGCAGCCAAGATCCCAGCTATGGCTACACCTTC.

The CDR3 DNA sequence: TGTGCCAGCAGCACTAAAACAGGGGGCCGGGGCTACACCTTC. Translated: CASSTKTGGRGYTF. V usage is TRBV5-4 and J usage is TRBJ1-2; TRBD1 matches 9 bases. Germline assignment: CDR1 SGHNT and CDR2 YYREEE (reference sequence). With 4 bases clipped from V and 8 bases from J, the junction kept 9 bases outside the gene matches. The CDR3 spans 14 residues.

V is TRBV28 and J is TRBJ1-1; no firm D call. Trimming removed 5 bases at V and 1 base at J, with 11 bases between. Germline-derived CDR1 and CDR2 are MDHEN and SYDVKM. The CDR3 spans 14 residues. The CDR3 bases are TGTGCCAGCAGTCCCTCGCGGAAGAACACTGAAGCTTTCTTT. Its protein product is CASSPSRKNTEAFF. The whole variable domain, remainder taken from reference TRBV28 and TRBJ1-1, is DVKVTQSSRYLVKRTGEKVFLECVQDMDHENMFWYRQDPGLGLRLIYFSYDVKMKEKGDIPEGYSVSREKKERFSLILESASTNQTSMYLCASSPSRKNTEAFFGQGTRLTVV.